This TCR beta chain was identified during a study of CD8 T cells in ankylosing spondylitis (dated by TCRdb to about 2017). Regarding the complete study: To find TCR variants linked to disease, the study profiled T cell receptor beta repertoires in ankylosing spondylitis patients and healthy donors. The full study cohort comprised around 25 ankylosing spondylitis patients and 110 or so healthy donors. Peripheral blood was sampled, and synovial fluid was additionally collected from ankylosing spondylitis patients.

The run used an Illumina HiSeq 2500. Quantitative 5'-RACE with molecular barcodes was used to prepare TCR beta libraries. The source study handled its data this way. A new computational method based on a probabilistic model of VDJ rearrangement was used to identify disease-linked TCR variants. In-frame beta chains were kept once TCRdb had trimmed the public reads at Q25 with fastp and called clones with MiXCR. Every distinct CDR3 protein forms one entry, paired with its most common genes and DNA. Here the V and J calls rest on TCRdb's processing, not on the authors' analysis. The sample table contains about 310,000 distinct CDR3 sequences; only one count was recorded for 20% of them. Of the sample, 3.5% to 4.5% is held by the ten largest clones. Points on this clonotype: Its recognized antigen is unknown. Base-call qualities are not available, and no considerably larger clone is one nucleotide away.

As encoded in the germline V gene, CDR1 is MDHEN while CDR2 is SYDVKM. Including cysteine and phenylalanine, the CDR3 has 17 amino acids. Left in the record is the CDR3 DNA by itself, 51 bases read in frame from the first base. At the junction V is shortened by 6 bases and J by 0 bases, with 19 bases in between. The study at large found these results: A TCR beta motif of about eight highly homologous amino acid variants appeared characteristic of blood from ankylosing spondylitis patients. Some TCR beta motif variants had previously been reported in synovial fluid and blood of reactive arthritis patients, which suggested common disease-initiation mechanisms. In peripheral blood, the disease-linked clones were found at relatively low frequencies and had a CD8+ phenotype. The disease-linked clones were reported as significantly enriched in matched synovial fluid samples from ankylosing spondylitis patients.

The source material was blood, either unsorted or a sorted T cell fraction (not recorded which). The V gene is TRBV28 and the J gene is TRBJ2-3; 5 matching bases give a weak D call of TRBD1. This receptor was taken from a female donor with ankylosing spondylitis or in good health (not recorded which). The CDR3 loop reads CASSTLGQTASTDTQYF. Read as DNA, the sequence is TGTGCCAGCAGCACCTTGGGGCAGACGGCTAGCACAGATACGCAGTATTTT.